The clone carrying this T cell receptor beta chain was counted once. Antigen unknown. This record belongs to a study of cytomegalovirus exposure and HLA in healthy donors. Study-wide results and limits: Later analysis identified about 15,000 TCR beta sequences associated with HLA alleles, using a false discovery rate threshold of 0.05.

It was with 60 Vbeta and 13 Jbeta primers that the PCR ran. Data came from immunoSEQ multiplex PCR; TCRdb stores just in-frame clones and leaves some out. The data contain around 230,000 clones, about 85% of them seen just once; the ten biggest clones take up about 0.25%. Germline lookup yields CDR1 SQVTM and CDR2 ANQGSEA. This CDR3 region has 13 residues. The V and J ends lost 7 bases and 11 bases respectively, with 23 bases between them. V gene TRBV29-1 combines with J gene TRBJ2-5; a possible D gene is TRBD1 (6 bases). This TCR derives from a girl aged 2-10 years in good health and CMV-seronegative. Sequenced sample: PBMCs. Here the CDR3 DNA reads TGCAGCGCAGGAAGGGGGACCATCTACGGGCAGTACTTC. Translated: CSAGRGTIYGQYF.